This T cell receptor beta chain was captured in a study of early stage breast cancer tumors. Background on the study: Average read coverage per sample was around 10-fold.

The sample holds one count of this clone. Its specificity is unknown. Each sample had two DNA replicates, about 0.5 ug blood or around 1.6 ug tissue. Assay used: immunoSEQ multiplex PCR; TCRdb lists only in-frame clones, some missing. The profile shows about 38,000 clones, around 70% of them singletons. General study results and limits: Tumors had roughly 2.4-fold higher T cell density and higher clonality than adjacent normal breast tissue. Most shared enriched TCRB sequences were commonly generated ones.

Germline loops: CDR1 SEHNR, CDR2 FQNEAQ (reference sequence). This CDR3 has 13 residues. The V gene lost 4 bases and the J gene lost 0 bases, with 4 bases spanning the gap. This clonotype was obtained from a person aged 55 to 75 with breast cancer. The rearrangement joins TRBV7-9 to TRBJ1-3; D call uncertain. What was sequenced was blood. This CDR3 is CASSSGSGNTIYF. CDR3 nucleotide sequence: TGTGCCAGCAGCTCAGGCTCTGGAAACACCATATATTTT.